The TCR beta chain under discussion was sequenced for a study of patients and donors after allogeneic stem cell transplantation. TCRdb fed the RT-PCR reads into MiXCR, producing one record per CDR3 protein. In the table there are 900,000 to 1,000,000 distinct CDR3 sequences, about a sixth of which are singletons. This CDR3 contains 18 residues. Source material: blood, either unsorted or a sorted T cell fraction (not recorded which). This receptor was taken from a human donor who was either an allogeneic HSCT recipient or a stem cell or donor lymphocyte infusion donor (not recorded which). It is not recorded whose cells these are; they may come from a transplant donor. The chain has TRBV21-1 and TRBJ2-5; TRBD1, as called in the table, went unchecked against the DNA. TRBV21-1 is a listed pseudogene. The DNA for the CDR3 is TGTGCCAGCAGCAAAGAATGCCGGGACACACAGTACCAAGAGACCCAGTACTTC. Translated, it gives CASSKECRDTQYQETQYF.